Listed here are 11 T cell receptor beta chains from one sample, sequenced in a study of cytomegalovirus exposure and HLA in healthy donors (dated 2017 in TCRdb). Libraries were prepared through the immunoSEQ multiplex PCR assay. TCRdb retrieved this table from immuneACCESS and kept in-frame rearrangements only. Not all clones are present; in checked studies, unresolved V genes account for under half, and no reason is known for the remainder. Present in this sample are approximately 210,000 clones, 88% of which were seen just once. Of the sample, around 3% falls within the top ten clones. The specimen was PBMCs. The receptors stem from a woman aged 18-35 years in good health and CMV-seronegative.

This chain links TRBV11-2 with TRBJ1-2, with 7 bases identical to TRBD1. Germline V gene sequence: CDR1 SGHAT, CDR2 FQNNGV. V lost 3 bases and J lost 7; bases outside the gene matches: 5. The CDR3 has 13 amino acids. CDR3 nucleotide sequence: TGTGCCAGCAGCTTGGAGACAGGGACTGGCTACACCTTC. This translates into CASSLETGTGYTF.

This clone was detected only once. V gene TRBV27 combines with J gene TRBJ2-7; a possible D gene is TRBD1 (7 bases). V was clipped by 3 bases and J by 3 bases, with 15 bases between them. In germline, CDR1 is MNHEY, CDR2 SMNVEV (reference sequence). The CDR3 has 15 amino acids. The CDR3 reads CASSLEGAVSYEQYF. CDR3 sequence (DNA): TGTGCCAGCAGTTTGGAGGGGGCAGTTAGCTACGAGCAGTACTTC.

This CDR3 is CASSSSRGSGANVLTF. The CDR3 DNA reads TGTGCCAGCAGCTCCTCCCGGGGGTCTGGGGCCAACGTCCTGACTTTC. The chain joins TRBV5-5 to TRBJ2-6, with a weak D call TRBD2 (6 bases). Looked up from germline, CDR1 is SGHKS and CDR2 is YYEKEE (reference sequence). Trimming removed 3 bases from V and 1 base from J, with 11 bases in between. The CDR3 length is 16 residues.

V usage is TRBV28 and J usage is TRBJ2-7; maybe TRBD2 (6 bases). CDR1 MDHEN and CDR2 SYDVKM come from the germline V gene. This CDR3 is built from 15 residues. The V gene lost 5 bases and the J gene lost 1 base, with 15 bases spanning the gap. The CDR3 here is CASSPGGSGSYEQYF. The CDR3 DNA sequence: TGTGCCAGCAGTCCCGGTGGTAGCGGATCCTACGAGCAGTACTTC.

The chain links TRBV7-9 to TRBJ2-3; D is possibly TRBD1 (6 bases). CDR3 length: 16 residues. In germline, CDR1 is SEHNR, CDR2 FQNEAQ (reference sequence). V lost 5 bases and J 4 bases, leaving 19 bases between the germline ends. CDR3 residues: CASSVQGQMEPDTQYF. For the CDR3, the DNA is TGTGCCAGCAGCGTCCAGGGGCAAATGGAGCCAGATACGCAGTATTTT.

The sample holds one count of this clone. This chain joins TRBV15 and TRBJ1-4; D remains unclear. From germline, CDR1 is LNHNV and CDR2 YYDKDF (reference sequence). CDR3 size: 15 residues. Trimming stripped 4 bases from V and 5 bases from J, with 14 bases between. CDR3 sequence reads: CATSKNGVVNEKLFF. The CDR3 DNA is TGTGCCACCAGCAAAAACGGGGTCGTGAATGAAAAACTGTTTTTT.

The chain carries TRBV9 and TRBJ1-2; possible D gene TRBD1, 6 bases. Per the germline V gene, CDR1 is SGDLS and CDR2 is YYNGEE. There are 15 residues in the CDR3. Trimming stripped 2 bases from V and 8 bases from J, with 19 bases between. The CDR3 DNA reads TGTGCCAGCAGCGTCAGGGGCCCTGGGGAAGGAGGCTACACCTTC. The encoded protein is CASSVRGPGEGGYTF.

V usage is TRBV28 and J usage is TRBJ2-1; tentative D call: TRBD1 (5 bases). Germline CDR1 MDHEN, CDR2 SYDVKM. Trimming left V 8 bases short and J 4 bases short, with 12 bases between. CDR3 length: 13 amino acids. CDR3 residues: CASLGLIYNEQFF. The CDR3, as DNA: TGTGCCAGCCTGGGGCTAATTTACAATGAGCAGTTCTTC.

This chain links TRBV9 with TRBJ2-1, with 11 bases aligning to TRBD2. From germline, CDR1 is SGDLS and CDR2 YYNGEE. With V trimmed by 0 bases and J by 5 bases, 7 bases remained unmatched. CDR3 length: 17 amino acids. For the CDR3, the DNA is TGTGCCAGCAGCGTAGCCCCAACTAGCGGGGGCCACAATGAGCAGTTCTTC. This encodes CASSVAPTSGGHNEQFF.

This chain links TRBV25-1 with TRBJ1-4; 10 positions match TRBD1. CDR3 length: 18 residues. V shed 0 bases, J shed 0 bases, and the junction held 4 bases outside the gene matches. Germline-derived CDR1 and CDR2 are MGHDK and SYGVNS. The CDR3 is CASSEYGTGAATNEKLFF. The CDR3 DNA is TGTGCCAGCAGTGAATATGGGACAGGGGCTGCAACTAATGAAAAACTGTTTTTT.

This clone was recorded a few times. Other DNA sequences from this sample encode an identical CDR3 as well. The rearrangement links TRBV28 to TRBJ1-2, with D possibly being TRBD1 (5 bases). This CDR3 has 14 amino acids. Between the trimmed V and J ends, which lost 3 bases and 1 base, there was a span of 9 bases. CDR1 is MDHEN and CDR2 is SYDVKM in the germline V gene. In DNA, the CDR3 is TGTGCCAGCAGTTTGTCAGGGCTTAACTATGGCTACACCTTC. It yields the protein CASSLSGLNYGYTF.